This T cell receptor beta chain stems from a study of T cell changes during pregnancy in multiple sclerosis. Here immunoSEQ multiplex PCR was the method, and the copy in TCRdb shows in-frame clones only, minus some. The sample shows approximately 50,000 clones, roughly 88% of them seen only once. Material: peripheral blood, obtained in the second trimester of pregnancy. The receptor comes from a female donor with multiple sclerosis, enrolled in a pregnancy study.

This CDR3 reads CASSISRGSAQYTDNEQFF. The CDR3 DNA follows: TGTGCCAGTAGTATAAGTAGGGGATCGGCACAATATACCGACAATGAGCAGTTCTTC. V is TRBV19 and J is TRBJ2-1, with D possibly being TRBD1 (5 bases). Germline CDR1 and CDR2: LNHDA and SQIVND (reference sequence). Trimming cost V 2 bases and J 5 bases, with 25 bases left between them. The CDR3 contains 19 residues. Combining the CDR3 with reference TRBV19 and TRBJ2-1 gives the whole variable domain DGGITQSPKYLFRKEGQNVTLSCEQNLNHDAMYWYRQDPGQGLRLIYYSQIVNDFQKGDIAEGYSVSREKKESFPLTVTSAQKNPTAFYLCASSISRGSAQYTDNEQFFGPGTRLTVL.